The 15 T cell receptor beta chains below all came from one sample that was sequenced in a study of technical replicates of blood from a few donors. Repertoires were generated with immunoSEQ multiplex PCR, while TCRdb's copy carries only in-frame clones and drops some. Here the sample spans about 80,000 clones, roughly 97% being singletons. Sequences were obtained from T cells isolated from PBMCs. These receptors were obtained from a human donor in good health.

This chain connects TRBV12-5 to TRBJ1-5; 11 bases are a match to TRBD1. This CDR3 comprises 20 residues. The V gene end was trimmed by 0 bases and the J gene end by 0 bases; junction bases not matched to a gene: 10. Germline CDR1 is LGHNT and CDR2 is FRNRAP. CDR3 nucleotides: TGTGCTAGTGGTTTGGTACGGTGGACAGGGGGCGATTATAGCAATCAGCCCCAGCATTTT. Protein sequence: CASGLVRWTGGDYSNQPQHF.

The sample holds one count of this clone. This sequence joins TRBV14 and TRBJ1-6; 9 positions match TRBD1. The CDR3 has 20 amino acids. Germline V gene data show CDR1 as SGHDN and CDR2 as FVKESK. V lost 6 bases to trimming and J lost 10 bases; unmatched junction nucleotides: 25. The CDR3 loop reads CASSRGLPEVTTGGRSPLHF. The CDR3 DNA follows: TGTGCCAGCAGTCGAGGACTACCTGAAGTCACGACAGGGGGTCGCTCACCCCTCCACTTT.

CDR3 residues: CASSRPGNNEQFF. Written as DNA, the CDR3 is TGTGCCAGCAGCCGACCGGGGAACAATGAGCAGTTCTTC. The rearrangement links TRBV6-5 to TRBJ2-1; possibly TRBD2 for D (5 bases). CDR3 length: 13 residues. In germline, CDR1 is MNHEY, CDR2 SVGAGI. Trimming took 6 bases from V and 5 from J, leaving 11 bases between them.

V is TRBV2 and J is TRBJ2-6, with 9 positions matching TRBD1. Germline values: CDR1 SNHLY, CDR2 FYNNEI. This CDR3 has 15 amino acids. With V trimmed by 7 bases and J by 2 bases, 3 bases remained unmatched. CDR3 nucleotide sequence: TGTGCCAGCACGCGGACAGGGGCTGGGGCCAACGTCCTGACTTTC. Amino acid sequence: CASTRTGAGANVLTF.

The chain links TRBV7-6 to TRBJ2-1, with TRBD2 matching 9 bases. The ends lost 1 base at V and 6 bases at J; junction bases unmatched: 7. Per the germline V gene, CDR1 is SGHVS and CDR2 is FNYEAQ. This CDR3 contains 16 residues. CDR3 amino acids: CASSLGAGGPSNEQFF. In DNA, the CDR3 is TGTGCCAGCAGCTTAGGGGCGGGAGGGCCCAGCAATGAGCAGTTCTTC.

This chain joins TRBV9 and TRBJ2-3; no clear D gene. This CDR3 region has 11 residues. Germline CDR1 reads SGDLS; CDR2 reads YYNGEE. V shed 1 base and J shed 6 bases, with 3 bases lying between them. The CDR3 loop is CASSVLDTQYF. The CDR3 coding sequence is TGTGCCAGCAGCGTACTTGATACGCAGTATTTT.

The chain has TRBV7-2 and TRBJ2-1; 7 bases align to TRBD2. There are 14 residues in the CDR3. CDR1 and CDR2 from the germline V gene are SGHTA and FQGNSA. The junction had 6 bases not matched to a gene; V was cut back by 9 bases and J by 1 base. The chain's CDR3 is CASGGRVSYNEQFF. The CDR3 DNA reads TGTGCCAGTGGCGGGAGAGTGTCCTACAATGAGCAGTTCTTC.

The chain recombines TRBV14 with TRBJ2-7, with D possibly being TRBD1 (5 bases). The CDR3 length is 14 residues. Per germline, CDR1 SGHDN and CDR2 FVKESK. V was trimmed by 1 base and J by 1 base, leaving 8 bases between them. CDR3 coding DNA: TGTGCCAGCAGCCAAGCTGCAGGGTCCTACGAGCAGTACTTC. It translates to CASSQAAGSYEQYF.

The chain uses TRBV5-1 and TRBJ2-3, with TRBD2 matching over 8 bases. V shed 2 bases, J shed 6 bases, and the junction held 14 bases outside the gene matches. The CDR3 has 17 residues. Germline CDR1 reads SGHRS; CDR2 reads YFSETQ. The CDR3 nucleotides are TGCGCCAGCAGCTTTCAGGTAGCGGGGACCCCTGGGGATACGCAGTATTTT. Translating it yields CASSFQVAGTPGDTQYF.

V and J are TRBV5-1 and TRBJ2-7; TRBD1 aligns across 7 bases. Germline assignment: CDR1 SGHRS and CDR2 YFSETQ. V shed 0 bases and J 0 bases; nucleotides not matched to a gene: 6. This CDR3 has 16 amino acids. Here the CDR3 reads CASSLEDRTRSYEQYF. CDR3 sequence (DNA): TGCGCCAGCAGCTTGGAGGACAGGACTCGCTCCTACGAGCAGTACTTC.

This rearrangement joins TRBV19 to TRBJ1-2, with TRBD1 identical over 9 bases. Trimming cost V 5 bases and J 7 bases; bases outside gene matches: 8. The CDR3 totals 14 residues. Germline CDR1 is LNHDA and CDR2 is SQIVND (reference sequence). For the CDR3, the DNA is TGTGCCAGTAGTCGAACAGGGGGCGCGGGTGGCTACACCTTC. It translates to CASSRTGGAGGYTF.

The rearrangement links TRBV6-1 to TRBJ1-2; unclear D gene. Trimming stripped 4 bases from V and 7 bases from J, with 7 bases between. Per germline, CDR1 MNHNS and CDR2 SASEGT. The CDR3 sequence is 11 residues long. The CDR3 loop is CASSVWSGYTF. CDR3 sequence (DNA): TGTGCCAGCAGTGTGTGGAGTGGCTACACCTTC.

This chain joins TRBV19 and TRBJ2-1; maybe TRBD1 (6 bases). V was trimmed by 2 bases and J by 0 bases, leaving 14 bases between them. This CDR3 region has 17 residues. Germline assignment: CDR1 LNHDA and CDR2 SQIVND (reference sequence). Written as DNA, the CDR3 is TGTGCCAGTAGTATAATGGGCAGGGGTCTCTCCTACAATGAGCAGTTCTTC. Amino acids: CASSIMGRGLSYNEQFF.

The CDR3 nucleotides read TGTGCCAGCAGTTATCGGACAGGGAACACTGAAGCTTTCTTT. Translated: CASSYRTGNTEAFF. This chain uses TRBV27 with TRBJ1-1, with 7 bases identical to TRBD1. Germline V CDR1 and CDR2: MNHEY, SMNVEV (reference sequence). J was trimmed by 1 base and V by 4 bases; bases with no gene match: 3. This CDR3 is 14 amino acids long.

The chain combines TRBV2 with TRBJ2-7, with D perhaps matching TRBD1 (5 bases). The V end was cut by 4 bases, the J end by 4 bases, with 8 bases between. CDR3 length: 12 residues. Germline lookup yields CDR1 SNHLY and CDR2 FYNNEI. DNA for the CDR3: TGTGCCAGCAGTGGTGACAGTTACGAGCAGTACTTC. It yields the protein CASSGDSYEQYF. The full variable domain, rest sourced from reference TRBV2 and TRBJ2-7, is EPEVTQTPSHQVTQMGQEVILRCVPISNHLYFYWYRQILGQKVEFLVSFYNNEISEKSEIFDDQFSVERPDGSNFTLKIRSTKLEDSAMYFCASSGDSYEQYFGPGTRLTVT.